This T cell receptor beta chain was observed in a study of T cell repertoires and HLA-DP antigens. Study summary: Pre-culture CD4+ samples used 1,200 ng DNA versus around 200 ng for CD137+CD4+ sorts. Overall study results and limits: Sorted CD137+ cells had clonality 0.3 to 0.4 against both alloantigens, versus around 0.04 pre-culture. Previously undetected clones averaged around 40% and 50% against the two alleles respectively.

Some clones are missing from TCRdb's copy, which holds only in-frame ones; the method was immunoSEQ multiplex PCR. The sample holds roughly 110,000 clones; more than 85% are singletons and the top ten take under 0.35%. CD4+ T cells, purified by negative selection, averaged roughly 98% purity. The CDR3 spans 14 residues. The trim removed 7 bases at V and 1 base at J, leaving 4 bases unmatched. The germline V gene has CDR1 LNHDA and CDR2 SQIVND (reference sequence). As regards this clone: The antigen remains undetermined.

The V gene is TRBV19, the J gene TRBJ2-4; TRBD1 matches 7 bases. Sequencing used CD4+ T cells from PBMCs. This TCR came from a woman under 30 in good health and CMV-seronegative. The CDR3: CASKSQGAKNIQYF. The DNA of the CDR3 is TGTGCCAGTAAATCACAGGGGGCCAAAAACATTCAGTACTTC.